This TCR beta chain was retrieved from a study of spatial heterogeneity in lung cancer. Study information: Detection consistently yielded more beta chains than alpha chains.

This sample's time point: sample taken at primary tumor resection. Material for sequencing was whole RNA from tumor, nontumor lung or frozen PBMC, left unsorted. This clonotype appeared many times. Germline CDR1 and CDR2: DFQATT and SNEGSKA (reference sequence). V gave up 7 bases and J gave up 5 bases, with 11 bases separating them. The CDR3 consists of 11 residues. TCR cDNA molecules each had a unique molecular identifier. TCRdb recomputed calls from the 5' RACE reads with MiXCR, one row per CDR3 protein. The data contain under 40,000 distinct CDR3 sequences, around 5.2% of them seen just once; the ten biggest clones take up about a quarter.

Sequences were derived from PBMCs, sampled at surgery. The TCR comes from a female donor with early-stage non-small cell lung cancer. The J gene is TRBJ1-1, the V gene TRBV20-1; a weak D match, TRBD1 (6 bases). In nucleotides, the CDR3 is TGCAGTGGGATGAGGGGGACTGAAGCTTTCTTT. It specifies CSGMRGTEAFF.